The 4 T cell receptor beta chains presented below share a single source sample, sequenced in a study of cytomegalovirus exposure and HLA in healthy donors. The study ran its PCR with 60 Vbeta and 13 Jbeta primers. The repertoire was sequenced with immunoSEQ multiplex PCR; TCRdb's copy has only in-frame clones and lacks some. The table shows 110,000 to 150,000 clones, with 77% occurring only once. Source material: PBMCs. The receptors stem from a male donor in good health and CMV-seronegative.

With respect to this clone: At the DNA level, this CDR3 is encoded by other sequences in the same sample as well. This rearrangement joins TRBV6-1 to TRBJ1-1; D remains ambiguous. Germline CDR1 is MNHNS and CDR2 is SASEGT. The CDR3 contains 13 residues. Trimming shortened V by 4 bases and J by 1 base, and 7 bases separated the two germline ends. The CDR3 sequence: CASSGTENTEAFF. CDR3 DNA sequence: TGTGCCAGCAGTGGGACTGAGAACACTGAAGCTTTCTTT.

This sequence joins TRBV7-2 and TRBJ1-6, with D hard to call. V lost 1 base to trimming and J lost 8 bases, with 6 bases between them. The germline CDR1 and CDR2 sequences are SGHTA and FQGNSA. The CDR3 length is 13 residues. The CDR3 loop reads CASSLVTDSPLHF. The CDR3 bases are TGTGCCAGCAGCTTAGTCACGGATTCACCCCTCCACTTT.

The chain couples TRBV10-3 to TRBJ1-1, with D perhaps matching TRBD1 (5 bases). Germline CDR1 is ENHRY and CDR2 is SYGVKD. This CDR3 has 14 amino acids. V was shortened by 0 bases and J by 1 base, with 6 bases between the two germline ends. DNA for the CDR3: TGTGCCATCAGTGAGTCGGGGGGGAACACTGAAGCTTTCTTT. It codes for CAISESGGNTEAFF.

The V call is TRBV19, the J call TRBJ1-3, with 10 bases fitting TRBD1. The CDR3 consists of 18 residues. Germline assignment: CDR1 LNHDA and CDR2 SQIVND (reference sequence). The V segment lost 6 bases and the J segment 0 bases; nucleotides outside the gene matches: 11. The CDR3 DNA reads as TGTGCCAGTAGAGACAACCCGGGACAGGGGAGCTCTGGAAACACCATATATTTT. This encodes CASRDNPGQGSSGNTIYF.